Listed here are 12 T cell receptor beta chains from one sample, sequenced in a study of T cell changes during pregnancy in multiple sclerosis. The data were produced by immunoSEQ multiplex PCR, yet TCRdb's version contains in-frame clones alone and is incomplete. This table has about 38,000 clones, about 90% appearing once. This material consisted of CD8+ T cells from peripheral blood mononuclear cells, taken after pregnancy. These receptors were taken from a female donor with multiple sclerosis, enrolled in a pregnancy study.

The J gene is TRBJ1-5, the V gene TRBV30, with 7 bases matching TRBD1. CDR1 and CDR2 (germline): GTSNPN, SVGIG (reference sequence). V shed 1 base and J 7 bases; nucleotides not matched to a gene: 10. There are 15 residues in the CDR3. CDR3 protein: CAWSGQGPVQQPQHF. For the CDR3, the DNA is TGTGCCTGGAGTGGACAGGGCCCGGTACAACAGCCCCAGCATTTT.

The CDR3 region is CASRGVEQYF. The CDR3 nucleotides are TGTGCCAGCAGAGGGGTTGAGCAGTACTTC. The chain joins TRBV2 to TRBJ2-7; possible D gene TRBD1, 5 bases. The V gene lost 6 bases and the J gene lost 7 bases, with 7 bases spanning the gap. Germline V gives CDR1 SNHLY, CDR2 FYNNEI. The CDR3 is 10 residues long. Supplemented by reference TRBV2 and TRBJ2-7, the full variable domain reads EPEVTQTPSHQVTQMGQEVILRCVPISNHLYFYWYRQILGQKVEFLVSFYNNEISEKSEIFDDQFSVERPDGSNFTLKIRSTKLEDSAMYFCASRGVEQYFGPGTRLTVT.

The chain has TRBV10-3 and TRBJ2-7, with D possibly being TRBD1 (5 bases). The CDR3 covers 17 residues. With 0 bases removed from V and 6 bases from J, the gap between germline ends came to 21 bases. The germline gives CDR1 ENHRY, CDR2 SYGVKD. The CDR3 coding sequence is TGTGCCATCAGTGAGTCGAGAGTACAGGCCATGAACCGCGAGCAGTACTTC. It codes for CAISESRVQAMNREQYF.

J is TRBJ2-1 and V is TRBV7-3; D might be TRBD2 (7 bases). In germline, CDR1 is SGHTA, CDR2 FQGTGA. Trimming stripped 5 bases from V and 2 bases from J, with 19 bases between. This CDR3 spans 17 amino acids. For the CDR3, the DNA is TGTGCCAGCAGCCTCAGGGGCGGGAGCAAAACCTACAATGAGCAGTTCTTC. It encodes CASSLRGGSKTYNEQFF.

The chain employs TRBV10-1 and TRBJ1-1, with 10 bases fitting TRBD1. V lost 10 bases and J lost 5; bases outside the gene matches: 10. This CDR3 spans 14 amino acids. CDR1 is WNHNN, CDR2 SYGVQD, per germline (reference sequence). CDR3 nucleotides: TGCGCCACCGATTCAGAGGACAGGGGGACTGAAGCTTTCTTT. Amino acid sequence: CATDSEDRGTEAFF.

This chain connects TRBV7-9 to TRBJ1-2, with 7 positions matching TRBD1. The CDR3 covers 14 residues. The V and J ends lost 3 bases and 2 bases, in that order; junction bases with no gene match: 3. Germline-derived CDR1 and CDR2 are SEHNR and FQNEAQ (reference sequence). The CDR3 spells CASSFGTENYGYTF. CDR3 coding DNA: TGTGCCAGCAGCTTTGGGACAGAGAACTATGGCTACACCTTC.

J is TRBJ1-2 and V is TRBV28; 8 bases match TRBD1. Per the germline V gene, CDR1 is MDHEN and CDR2 is SYDVKM. V shed 8 bases and J 6 bases; nucleotides not matched to a gene: 23. The CDR3 contains 18 residues. The CDR3 is CASAPPGSQGAFKDGYTF. Written as DNA, the CDR3 is TGTGCCAGCGCCCCTCCTGGGTCTCAGGGGGCGTTTAAGGATGGCTACACCTTC.

V and J are TRBV5-3 and TRBJ2-7, with D tentatively TRBD1 (6 bases). TRBV5-3 has ORF status, its function being uncertain. The CDR3 has 16 residues. Trimming shortened V by 4 bases and J by 1 base, and 18 bases separated the two germline ends. CDR3: CARSLDSQGTSYEQYF. In DNA form, the CDR3 reads TGTGCCAGAAGCCTAGATTCCCAGGGGACGTCCTACGAGCAGTACTTC.

CDR3 sequence: CASSTNSRQGREKLFF. DNA for the CDR3: TGTGCCAGCAGTACTAATAGTCGACAGGGCCGAGAAAAACTGTTTTTT. The chain is built from TRBV2 and TRBJ1-4; 7 bases align to TRBD1. CDR1 is SNHLY, CDR2 FYNNEI, per germline. The trim removed 5 bases at V and 8 bases at J, leaving 14 bases unmatched. This CDR3 is 16 amino acids long.

This chain connects TRBV28 to TRBJ1-2, with a tentative D call TRBD1 (5 bases). V was cut by 1 base and J by 3 bases, with 18 bases left in between. CDR3 length equals 17 residues. Germline CDR1 reads MDHEN; CDR2 reads SYDVKM. The CDR3 region is CASSLLSYRNPYYGYTF. CDR3 bases: TGTGCCAGCAGTTTATTATCGTACAGGAACCCCTACTATGGCTACACCTTC.

The CDR3, as DNA: TGCAGCGTACCGGGACTAGCGGTAGAGCAGTTCTTC. Its protein is CSVPGLAVEQFF. The chain carries TRBV29-1 and TRBJ2-1, with 11 bases that match TRBD2. The CDR3 covers 12 residues. The V gene end was trimmed by 6 bases and the J gene end by 10 bases; junction bases not matched to a gene: 5. Germline CDR1 and CDR2: SQVTM and ANQGSEA.

The chain has TRBV4-2 and TRBJ1-5; D is unclear. The CDR3 runs to 12 residues. Germline CDR1 reads LGHNA; CDR2 reads YNFKEQ. Trimming cost V 5 bases and J 9 bases, with 11 bases left between them. The CDR3 nucleotides read TGTGCCAGCAGCTTGGGAGGGCGGCCCCAGCATTTT. It codes for CASSLGGRPQHF.